The rows below give T cell receptor beta chains drawn from one sample of a study of blood T cell repertoires in COVID-19. Here immunoSEQ multiplex PCR was the method, and the copy in TCRdb shows in-frame clones only, minus some. The sample lists fewer than 450,000 clones; roughly 90% were seen once. What was sequenced was PBMCs or T cells enriched from blood (not recorded which). The receptor set was obtained from a woman aged 40-49 years with acute COVID-19. Both conserved end residues are part of each CDR3. D genes are given only for firm matches.

d_call j_call v_call cdr3_aa
TRBD1 TRBJ2-7 TRBV10-3 CAISEPRTGHNEQYF
TRBD1 TRBJ1-3 TRBV7-6 CASSPDRTGGTNTIYF
TRBD2 TRBJ2-1 TRBV25-1 CASSEGGTSGGHEQFF
TRBD1 TRBJ1-2 TRBV6-1 CASSEVGTDYGYTF
TRBD1 TRBJ2-7 TRBV5-5 CASSLTGGRYEQYF
NA TRBJ2-4 TRBV12-3/TRBV12-4 CASTSGAKNIQYF
NA TRBJ1-3 TRBV14 CASSQEQGVGNTIYF
TRBD1 TRBJ1-6 TRBV5-5 CASSFQAGQGTSPLHF
NA TRBJ1-2 TRBV5-1 CASSSSTTNYGYTF
NA TRBJ1-4 TRBV10-2 CASSETGGAANEKLFF
TRBD2 TRBJ2-1 TRBV20-1 CSASPGGGFYNEQFF
NA TRBJ2-4 TRBV7-9 CASSLHVTLAKNIQYF
NA TRBJ1-4 TRBV25-1 CASSEVGGQEKLFF
NA TRBJ2-3 TRBV5-8 CASSLDRMKDTQYF
NA TRBJ2-1 TRBV3-1/TRBV3-2 CASSHWSPPWEQFF
NA TRBJ1-2 TRBV27 CASTRVQGGGYTF
TRBD1 TRBJ1-2 TRBV25-1 CASSQDRGYGYTF
NA TRBJ1-5 TRBV6-5 CASSYEGGAQHF
NA TRBJ1-2 TRBV25-1 CASSRGRGYTF
TRBD2 TRBJ2-1 TRBV3-1/TRBV3-2 CASSQTSGGANEQFF
TRBD1 TRBJ1-2 TRBV7-9 CASSPGQVDGYTF
TRBD1 TRBJ2-1 TRBV5-1 CASSRQGFGQFF
NA TRBJ1-1 TRBV12-3/TRBV12-4 CASSRGIEAFF
NA TRBJ2-7 TRBV19 CASSLDTTYEQYF
NA TRBJ2-7 TRBV30 CAWSPAVREQYF
TRBD1 TRBJ2-2 TRBV3-1/TRBV3-2 CASSPRGGTGRISNTGELFF
NA TRBJ1-1 TRBV19 CASSVEQGTEAFF
NA TRBJ2-7 TRBV27 CASSLSAGQYEQYF
TRBD1 TRBJ2-1 TRBV6-5 CASRRTGGSYNEQFF
NA TRBJ2-5 TRBV13 CASSRRGQGETQYF
NA TRBJ2-1 TRBV19 CASSIGSPPGKFF
TRBD1 TRBJ1-2 TRBV6-5 CASKSPPGTGVRYTF
NA TRBJ2-1 TRBV11-2 CASSLDSPYEQFF
TRBD1 TRBJ1-2 TRBV4-2 CASSQDVSRDRVPPRYGYTF
TRBD2 TRBJ2-7 TRBV15 CATSRDRAGGSYEQYF
NA TRBJ1-1 TRBV5-1 CASSLRDFGEAFF
TRBD2 TRBJ2-5 TRBV5-1 CASSSRGGLLAKETQYF
TRBD2 TRBJ2-5 TRBV25-1 CASSPNLGLAEETQYF
NA TRBJ2-2 TRBV18 CASSPLAGELFF
NA TRBJ1-4 TRBV2 CASSVGRDEKLFF
TRBD1 TRBJ1-2 TRBV9 CASSLGQGNYGYTF
TRBD1 TRBJ2-5 TRBV5-1 CASSFQGTGRETQYF
NA TRBJ2-7 TRBV4-1 CASSQDQRGGYEQYF
TRBD1 TRBJ1-2 TRBV27 CASSSDRVANYGYTF
NA TRBJ1-2 TRBV11-2 CASSLARQVFGYTF
TRBD1 TRBJ1-6 TRBV3-1/TRBV3-2 CASSHLNRGRNSPLHF
NA TRBJ2-5 TRBV27 CASSTDWQETQYF
TRBD1 TRBJ2-5 TRBV4-1 CASSQLPGTDEETQYF
NA TRBJ2-5 TRBV5-6 CASSFWHGETQYF
TRBD1 TRBJ1-4 TRBV7-2 CASSLGRGEKLFF
TRBD1 TRBJ1-1 TRBV6-5 CASNLQGDTEAFF
NA TRBJ1-5 TRBV6-5 CASSYQGGNQPQHF
NA TRBJ1-1 TRBV3-1/TRBV3-2 CASSRSGEAFF
TRBD1 TRBJ1-5 TRBV13 CASSLVDREVGNQPQHF
NA TRBJ1-5 TRBV6-1 CASSDAPGEQPQHF
NA TRBJ1-5 TRBV9 CASTPEGEGQPQHF
TRBD2 TRBJ2-5 TRBV30 CAWNGLAGGQETQYF
TRBD2 TRBJ2-3 TRBV29-1 CSVGSGGLTDTQYF
NA TRBJ2-7 TRBV2 CASRESYEQYF
NA TRBJ2-7 TRBV27 CASRSPGTQQAYEQYF